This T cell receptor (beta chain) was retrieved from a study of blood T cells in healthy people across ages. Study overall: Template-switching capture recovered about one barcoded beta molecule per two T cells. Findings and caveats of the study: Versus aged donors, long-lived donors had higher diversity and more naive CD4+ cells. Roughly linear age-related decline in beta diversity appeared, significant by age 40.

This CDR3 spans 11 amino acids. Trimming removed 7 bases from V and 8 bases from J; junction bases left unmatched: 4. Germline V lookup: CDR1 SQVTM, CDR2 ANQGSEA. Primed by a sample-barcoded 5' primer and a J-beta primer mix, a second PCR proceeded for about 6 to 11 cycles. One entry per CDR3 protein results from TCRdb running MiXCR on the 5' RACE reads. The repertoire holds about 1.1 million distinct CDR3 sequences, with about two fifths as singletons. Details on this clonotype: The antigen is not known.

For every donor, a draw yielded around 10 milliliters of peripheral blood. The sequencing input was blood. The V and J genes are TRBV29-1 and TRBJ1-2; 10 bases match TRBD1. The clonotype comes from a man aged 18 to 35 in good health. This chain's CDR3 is CSGGQGEGYTF. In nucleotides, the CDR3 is TGCAGCGGTGGACAGGGGGAGGGCTACACCTTC.